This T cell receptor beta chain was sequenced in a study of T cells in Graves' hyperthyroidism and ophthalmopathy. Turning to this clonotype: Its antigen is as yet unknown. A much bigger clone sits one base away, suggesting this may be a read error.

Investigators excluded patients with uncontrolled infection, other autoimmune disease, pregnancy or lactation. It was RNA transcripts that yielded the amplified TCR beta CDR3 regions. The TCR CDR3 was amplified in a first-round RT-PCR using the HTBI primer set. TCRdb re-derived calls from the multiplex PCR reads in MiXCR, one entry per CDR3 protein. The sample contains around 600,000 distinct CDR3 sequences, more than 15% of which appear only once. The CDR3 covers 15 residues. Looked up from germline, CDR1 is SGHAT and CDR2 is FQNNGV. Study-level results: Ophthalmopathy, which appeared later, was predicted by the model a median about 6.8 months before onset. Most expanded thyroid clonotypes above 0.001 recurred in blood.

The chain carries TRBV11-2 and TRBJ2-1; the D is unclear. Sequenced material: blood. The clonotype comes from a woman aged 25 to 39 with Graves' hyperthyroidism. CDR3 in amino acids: CVSSTEWSEYNEQFF. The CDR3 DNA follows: TGTGTCAGCAGCACCGAATGGTCGGAATACAATGAGCAGTTCTTC. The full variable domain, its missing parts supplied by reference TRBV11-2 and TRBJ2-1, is EAGVAQSPRYKIIEKRQSVAFWCNPISGHATLYWYQQILGQGPKLLIQFQNNGVVDDSQLPKDRFSAERLKGVDSTLKIQPAKLEDSAVYLCVSSTEWSEYNEQFFGPGTRLTVL.